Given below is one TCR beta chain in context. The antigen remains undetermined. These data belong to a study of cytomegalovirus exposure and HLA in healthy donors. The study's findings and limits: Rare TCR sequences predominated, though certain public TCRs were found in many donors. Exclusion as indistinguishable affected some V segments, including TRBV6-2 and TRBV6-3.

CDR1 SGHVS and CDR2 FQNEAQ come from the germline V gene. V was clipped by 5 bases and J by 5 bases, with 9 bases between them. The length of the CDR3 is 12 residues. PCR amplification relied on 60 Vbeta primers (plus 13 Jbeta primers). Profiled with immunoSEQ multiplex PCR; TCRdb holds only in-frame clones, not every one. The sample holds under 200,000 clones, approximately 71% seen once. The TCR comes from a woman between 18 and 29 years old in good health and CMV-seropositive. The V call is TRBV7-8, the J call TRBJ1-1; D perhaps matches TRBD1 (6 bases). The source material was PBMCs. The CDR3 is CASSEQGTEAFF. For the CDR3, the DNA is TGTGCCAGCAGCGAACAGGGAACTGAAGCTTTCTTT.